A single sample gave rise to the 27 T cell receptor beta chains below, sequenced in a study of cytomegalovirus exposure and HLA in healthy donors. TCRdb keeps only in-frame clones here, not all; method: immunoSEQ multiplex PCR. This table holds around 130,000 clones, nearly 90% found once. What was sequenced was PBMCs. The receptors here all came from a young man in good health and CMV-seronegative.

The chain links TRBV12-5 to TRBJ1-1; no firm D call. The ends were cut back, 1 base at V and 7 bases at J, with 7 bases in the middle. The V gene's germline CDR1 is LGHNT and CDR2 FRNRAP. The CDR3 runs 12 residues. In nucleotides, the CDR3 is TGTGCTAGTGGTTTGGACGGCGGTGAAGCTTTCTTT. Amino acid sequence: CASGLDGGEAFF.

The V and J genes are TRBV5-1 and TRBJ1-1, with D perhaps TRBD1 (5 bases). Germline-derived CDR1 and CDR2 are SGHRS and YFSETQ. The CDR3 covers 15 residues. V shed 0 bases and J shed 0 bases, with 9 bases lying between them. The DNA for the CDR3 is TGCGCCAGCAGCTTGGCGGGGGAAGTGAACACTGAAGCTTTCTTT. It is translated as CASSLAGEVNTEAFF. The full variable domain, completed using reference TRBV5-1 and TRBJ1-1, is KAGVTQTPRYLIKTRGQQVTLSCSPISGHRSVSWYQQTPGQGLQFLFEYFSETQRNKGNFPGRFSGRQFSNSRSEMNVSTLELGDSALYLCASSLAGEVNTEAFFGQGTRLTVV.

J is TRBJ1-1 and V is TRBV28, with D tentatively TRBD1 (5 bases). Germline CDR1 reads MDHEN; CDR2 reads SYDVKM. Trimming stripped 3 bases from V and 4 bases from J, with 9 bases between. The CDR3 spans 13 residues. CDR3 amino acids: CASSFARGTEAFF. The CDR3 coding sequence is TGTGCCAGCAGTTTCGCAAGGGGCACTGAAGCTTTCTTT.

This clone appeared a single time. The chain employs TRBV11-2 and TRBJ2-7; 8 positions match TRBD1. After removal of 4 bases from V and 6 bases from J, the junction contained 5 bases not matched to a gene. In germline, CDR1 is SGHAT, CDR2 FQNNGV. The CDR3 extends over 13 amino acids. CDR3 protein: CASSSGQGGEQYF. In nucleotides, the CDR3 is TGTGCCAGCAGCTCCGGACAGGGCGGCGAGCAGTACTTC.

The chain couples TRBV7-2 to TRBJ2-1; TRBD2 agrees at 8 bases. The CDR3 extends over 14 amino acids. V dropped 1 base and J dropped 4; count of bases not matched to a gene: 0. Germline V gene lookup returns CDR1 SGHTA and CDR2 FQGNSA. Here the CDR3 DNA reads TGTGCCAGCAGCTTAGGCGGGGGGTACAATGAGCAGTTCTTC. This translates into CASSLGGGYNEQFF.

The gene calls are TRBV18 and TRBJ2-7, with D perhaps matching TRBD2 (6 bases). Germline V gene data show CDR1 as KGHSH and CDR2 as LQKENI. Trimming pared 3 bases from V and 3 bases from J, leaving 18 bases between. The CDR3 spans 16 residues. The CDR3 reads CASSPSAAGSLYEQYF. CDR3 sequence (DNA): TGTGCCAGCTCACCTTCGGCGGCGGGGAGTCTCTACGAGCAGTACTTC.

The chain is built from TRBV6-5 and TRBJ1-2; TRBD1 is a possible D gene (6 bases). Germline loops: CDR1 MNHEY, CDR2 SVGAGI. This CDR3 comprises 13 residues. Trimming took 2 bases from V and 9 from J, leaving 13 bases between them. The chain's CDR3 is CASSYPDRLSYTF. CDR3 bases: TGTGCCAGCAGTTACCCGGACAGACTTAGCTACACCTTC.

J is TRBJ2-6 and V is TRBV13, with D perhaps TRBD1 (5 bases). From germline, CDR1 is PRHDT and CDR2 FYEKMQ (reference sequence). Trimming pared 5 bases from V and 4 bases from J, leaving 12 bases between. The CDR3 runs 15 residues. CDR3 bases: TGTGCCAGCAGCCCAGGGTTCGTCGGGGCCAACGTCCTGACTTTC. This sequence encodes CASSPGFVGANVLTF.

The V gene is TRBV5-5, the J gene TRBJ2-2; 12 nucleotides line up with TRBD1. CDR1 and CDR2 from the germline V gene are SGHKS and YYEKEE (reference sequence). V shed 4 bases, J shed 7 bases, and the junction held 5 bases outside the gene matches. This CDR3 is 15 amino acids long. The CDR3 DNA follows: TGTGCCAGCAGCATCGGGACAGGGGGCATCGGGGAGCTGTTTTTT. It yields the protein CASSIGTGGIGELFF. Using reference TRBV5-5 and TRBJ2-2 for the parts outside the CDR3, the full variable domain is DAGVTQSPTHLIKTRGQQVTLRCSPISGHKSVSWYQQVLGQGPQFIFQYYEKEERGRGNFPDRFSARQFPNYSSELNVNALLLGDSALYLCASSIGTGGIGELFFGEGSRLTVL.

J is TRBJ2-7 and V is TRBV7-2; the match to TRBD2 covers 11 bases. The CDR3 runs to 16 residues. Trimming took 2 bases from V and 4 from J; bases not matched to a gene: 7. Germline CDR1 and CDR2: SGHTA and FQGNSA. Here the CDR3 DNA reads TGTGCCAGCAGCTTATCTAGCGGGGGGAGGTCTTACGAGCAGTACTTC. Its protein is CASSLSSGGRSYEQYF. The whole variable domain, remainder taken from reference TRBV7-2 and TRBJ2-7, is GAGVSQSPSNKVTEKGKDVELRCDPISGHTALYWYRQSLGQGLEFLIYFQGNSAPDKSGLPSDRFSAERTGGSVSTLTIQRTQQEDSAVYLCASSLSSGGRSYEQYFGPGTRLTVT.

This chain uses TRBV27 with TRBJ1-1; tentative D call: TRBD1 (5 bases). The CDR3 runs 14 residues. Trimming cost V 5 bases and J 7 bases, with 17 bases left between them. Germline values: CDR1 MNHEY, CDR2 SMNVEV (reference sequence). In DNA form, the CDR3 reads TGTGCCAGCAGTACCTACGACAGTACGAATGAAGCTTTCTTT. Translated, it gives CASSTYDSTNEAFF.

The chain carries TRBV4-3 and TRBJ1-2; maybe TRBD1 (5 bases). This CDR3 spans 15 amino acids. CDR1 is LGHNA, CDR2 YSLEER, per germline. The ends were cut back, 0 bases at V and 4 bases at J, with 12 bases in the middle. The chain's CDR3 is CASSQDRQGGYGYTF. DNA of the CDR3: TGCGCCAGCAGCCAAGATCGGCAGGGTGGCTATGGCTACACCTTC.

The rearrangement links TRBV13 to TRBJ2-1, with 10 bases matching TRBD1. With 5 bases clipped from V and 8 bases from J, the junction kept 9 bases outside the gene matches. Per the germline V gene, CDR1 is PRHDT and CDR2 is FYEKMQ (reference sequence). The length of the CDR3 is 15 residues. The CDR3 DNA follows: TGTGCCAGCAGCACAGTCCGGGACAGGGGCTATGAGCAGTTCTTC. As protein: CASSTVRDRGYEQFF. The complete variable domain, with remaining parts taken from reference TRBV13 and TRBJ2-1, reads AAGVIQSPRHLIKEKRETATLKCYPIPRHDTVYWYQQGPGQDPQFLISFYEKMQSDKGSIPDRFSAQQFSDYHSELNMSSLELGDSALYFCASSTVRDRGYEQFFGPGTRLTVL.

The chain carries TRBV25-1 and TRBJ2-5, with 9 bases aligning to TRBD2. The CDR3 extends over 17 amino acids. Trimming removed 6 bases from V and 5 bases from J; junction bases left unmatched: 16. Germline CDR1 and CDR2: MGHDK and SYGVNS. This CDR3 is CASRETGGRGAWETQYF. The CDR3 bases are TGTGCCAGCAGAGAAACGGGCGGGAGGGGGGCGTGGGAGACCCAGTACTTC.

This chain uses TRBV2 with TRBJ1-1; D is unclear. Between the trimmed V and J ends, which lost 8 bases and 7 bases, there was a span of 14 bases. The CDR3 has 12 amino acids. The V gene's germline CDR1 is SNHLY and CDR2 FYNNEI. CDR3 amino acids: CASYSLGIEAFF. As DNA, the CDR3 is TGTGCCAGCTATTCACTCGGGATTGAAGCTTTCTTT.

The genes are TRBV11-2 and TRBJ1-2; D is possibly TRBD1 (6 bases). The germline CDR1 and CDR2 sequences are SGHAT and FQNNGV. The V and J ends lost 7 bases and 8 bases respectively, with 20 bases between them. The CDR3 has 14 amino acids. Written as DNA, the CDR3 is TGTGCCAGCACCCTAACGACCCCAGGGGTGGGCTACACCTTC. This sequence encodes CASTLTTPGVGYTF.

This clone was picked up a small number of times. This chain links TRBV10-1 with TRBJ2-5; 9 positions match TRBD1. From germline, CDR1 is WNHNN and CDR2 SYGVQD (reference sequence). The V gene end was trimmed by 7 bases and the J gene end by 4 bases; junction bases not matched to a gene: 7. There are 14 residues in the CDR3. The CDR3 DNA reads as TGCGCCAGCACAAGACAGGGACAGGGAGAGACCCAGTACTTC. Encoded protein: CASTRQGQGETQYF.

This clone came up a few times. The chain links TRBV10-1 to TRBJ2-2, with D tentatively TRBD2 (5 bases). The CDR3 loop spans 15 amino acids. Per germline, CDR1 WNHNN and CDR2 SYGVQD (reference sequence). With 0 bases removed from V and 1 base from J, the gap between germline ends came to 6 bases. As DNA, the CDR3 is TGCGCCAGCAGTGAGTCTCGGGGGAACACCGGGGAGCTGTTTTTT. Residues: CASSESRGNTGELFF.

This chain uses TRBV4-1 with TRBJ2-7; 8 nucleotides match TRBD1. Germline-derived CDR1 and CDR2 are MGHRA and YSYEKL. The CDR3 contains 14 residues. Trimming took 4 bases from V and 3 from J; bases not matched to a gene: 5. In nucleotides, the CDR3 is TGCGCCAGCAGCCGCGTCACAGGGGGCTACGAGCAGTACTTC. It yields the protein CASSRVTGGYEQYF.

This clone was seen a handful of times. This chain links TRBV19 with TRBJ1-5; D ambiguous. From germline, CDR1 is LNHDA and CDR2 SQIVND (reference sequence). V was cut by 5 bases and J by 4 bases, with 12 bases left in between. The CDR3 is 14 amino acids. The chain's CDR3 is CASSVPYGNQPQHF. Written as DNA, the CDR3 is TGTGCCAGTAGTGTACCGTACGGGAATCAGCCCCAGCATTTT.

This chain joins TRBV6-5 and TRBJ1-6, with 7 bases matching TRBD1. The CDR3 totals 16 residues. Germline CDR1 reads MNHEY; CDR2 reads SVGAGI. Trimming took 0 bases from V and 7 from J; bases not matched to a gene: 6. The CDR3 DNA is TGTGCCAGCAGTTACTCCGACAGGGTGAGGAATTCACCCCTCCACTTT. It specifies CASSYSDRVRNSPLHF.

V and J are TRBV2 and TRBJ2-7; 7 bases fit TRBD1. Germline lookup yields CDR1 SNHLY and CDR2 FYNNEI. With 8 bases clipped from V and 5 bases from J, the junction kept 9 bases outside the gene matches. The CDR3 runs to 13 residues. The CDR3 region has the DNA TGTGCCAGCGGCGGCACAGGGGTCCACGAGCAGTACTTC. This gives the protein CASGGTGVHEQYF.

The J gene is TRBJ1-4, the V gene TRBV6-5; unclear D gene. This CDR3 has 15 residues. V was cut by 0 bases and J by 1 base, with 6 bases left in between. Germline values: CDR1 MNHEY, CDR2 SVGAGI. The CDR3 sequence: CASSYSSRTNEKLFF. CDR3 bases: TGTGCCAGCAGTTACTCTAGCCGAACTAATGAAAAACTGTTTTTT.

The CDR3 region has the DNA TGTGCCATCAGTGAGTCCGGGTCGGGGGCTGAAGCTTTCTTT. As protein: CAISESGSGAEAFF. The chain uses TRBV10-3 and TRBJ1-1; D is perhaps TRBD1 (5 bases). V gave up 0 bases and J gave up 6 bases, with 11 bases separating them. Looked up from germline, CDR1 is ENHRY and CDR2 is SYGVKD. The CDR3 totals 14 residues.

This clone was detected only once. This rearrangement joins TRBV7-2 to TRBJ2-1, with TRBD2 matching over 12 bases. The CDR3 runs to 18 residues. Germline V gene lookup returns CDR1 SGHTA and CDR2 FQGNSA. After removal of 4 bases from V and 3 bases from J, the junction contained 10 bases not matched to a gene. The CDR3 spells CASSYGLAGTPLYNEQFF. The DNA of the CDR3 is TGTGCCAGCAGCTACGGACTAGCGGGGACGCCCCTCTACAATGAGCAGTTCTTC.

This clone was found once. CDR3 protein: CATSGFGGTDTQYF. Written as DNA, the CDR3 is TGTGCCACCTCAGGGTTTGGGGGCACAGATACGCAGTATTTT. The genes are TRBV10-3 and TRBJ2-3; a possible D gene is TRBD1 (5 bases). V was trimmed by 10 bases and J by 1 base, leaving 15 bases between them. The germline gives CDR1 ENHRY, CDR2 SYGVKD. The CDR3 has 14 amino acids.

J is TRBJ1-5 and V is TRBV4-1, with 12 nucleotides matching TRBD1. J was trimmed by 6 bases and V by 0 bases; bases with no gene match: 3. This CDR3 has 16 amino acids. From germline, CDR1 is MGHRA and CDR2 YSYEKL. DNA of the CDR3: TGCGCCAGCAGCCAAGAAGGGACAGGGGGCGGTCAGCCCCAGCATTTT. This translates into CASSQEGTGGGQPQHF.